Given below is one T cell receptor beta chain in context. What it recognizes is unknown. Per donor there was one draw, yielding a blood sample of 2.5 ml. These data belong to a study of monozygotic twins with inflammatory bowel disease. Study-wide results and caveats: Twins with IBD were found to have lower TCRbeta diversity (inverse Simpson) than healthy co-twins. The authors could not tell different T cell subtypes apart. Concordance status among twins (concordant versus discordant) showed no link to repertoire similarity, possibly from limited power.

Germline V gene sequence: CDR1 DFQATT, CDR2 SNEGSKA (reference sequence). The CDR3 has 15 amino acids. TCRdb reanalyzed the 5' RACE reads and collapses them to one entry per CDR3 protein, without DNA. The sample table includes under 45,000 distinct CDR3 sequences. The V and J genes are TRBV20-1 and TRBJ2-7; there is no DNA to check the TCRdb D call of TRBD2. Sequences were obtained from blood. The TCR originated in a human donor with ulcerative colitis or Crohn's disease, or a healthy co-twin of an affected twin (not recorded which). CDR3 protein: CSTAMDPRFGYEQYF.